This T cell receptor (beta chain) was identified in a study of T-cell memory formation after mild COVID-19. Overall study results and limits: Later expanders leaned toward CD4+, whereas clones contracting from day 15 to 85 were balanced CD4/CD8. Several responding clones turned up in pre-infection memory, indicating that cross-reactive memory may have taken part. Still unconfirmed is whether the second-wave clones peaking on day 37 recognized SARS-CoV-2. Contracting CD8+ clones were enriched in EMRA, CD4+ mainly in CM and EM.

TCRdb reprocessed the 5' RACE reads via MiXCR and lists one record per CDR3 protein. The repertoire holds under 250,000 distinct CDR3 sequences, with approximately 15% as singletons. V was cut by 7 bases and J by 0 bases, with 20 bases left in between. This CDR3 region has 17 residues. The germline V gene has CDR1 SEHNR and CDR2 FQNEAQ (reference sequence). This clonotype was counted a few times. Its antigen remains unidentified. This TCR came from an adult woman who had mild COVID-19 (a few samples of this study predate the infection). Cell type and time point are not known. The chain couples TRBV7-9 to TRBJ2-3; the D gene is possibly TRBD1 (7 bases). The source material was PBMCs or a T cell subset sorted from them (not recorded which). The CDR3 DNA reads as TGTGCCAGCACCCGGGGGTACAGGGGAGTCAGCACAGATACGCAGTATTTT. Translated: CASTRGYRGVSTDTQYF.